This T cell receptor beta chain was documented in a study of identical twins. A universal primer site was added by template switching, and unique molecular identifiers were carried by the cDNA. Each CDR3 protein gets one entry after TCRdb re-called the 5' RACE reads with MiXCR. The table records approximately 620,000 distinct CDR3 sequences, around 8.6% of them present only once. The table lists this clonotype with a few counts. V dropped 3 bases and J dropped 10 bases, with 10 bases sitting between them. The CDR3 sequence is 11 residues long. Looked up from germline, CDR1 is GTSNPN and CDR2 is SVGIG (reference sequence). These records were also assigned to another study, of yellow fever vaccine responses in identical twins.

Sequenced input: PBMCs. The receptor was isolated from a woman between 18 and 29 years old in good health. This chain joins TRBV30 and TRBJ2-1; D ambiguous. DNA for the CDR3: TGTGCCTGGAGCCCCGGCAGAGAGCAGTTCTTC. It specifies CAWSPGREQFF.